This T cell receptor (beta chain) was profiled in a study of T cell repertoires in cytomegalovirus infection. With regard to this clonotype: The antigen remains unidentified.

MiXCR, applied by TCRdb to the reads, yields one record per CDR3 protein. The data contain hundreds of thousands of distinct CDR3 sequences, around a third of them singletons. V lost 6 bases to trimming and J lost 2 bases, with 6 bases between them. The CDR3 has 12 amino acids. Germline V gives CDR1 MNHEY, CDR2 SMNVEV (reference sequence). This TCR came from a human donor in good health (CMV status not recorded). Some clones in this sample may be carry-over from other donors' samples. Here the sequenced sample was cultured PBMCs, taken from culture after CMV antigen stimulation. The J gene is TRBJ2-3, the V gene TRBV27; D remains ambiguous. DNA of the CDR3: TGTGCCAGCAGACCAAACACAGATACGCAGTATTTT. This translates into CASRPNTDTQYF.